Sequencing of this TCR beta chain was carried out in a study of T cell responses to AZD1222 COVID-19 vaccine. The length of the CDR3 is 14 residues. The germline V gene encodes CDR1 MDHEN and CDR2 SYDVKM. Unmatched junction bases numbered 10, after V lost 10 bases and J lost 6 bases. A word on this clone: Its antigen is still unknown.

Data came from immunoSEQ multiplex PCR; TCRdb stores just in-frame clones and leaves some out. This sample yields roughly 270,000 clones, of which 85% to 95% are seen a single time; 0.5% to 0.65% belongs to the top ten. Study findings and constraints: With dominance at 160-218 and 743-854, vaccine-associated CD4 TCRs spanned spike.

This receptor was taken from an adult who received the AZD1222 COVID-19 vaccine. The material sequenced was peripheral blood, taken 28 days after the second AZD1222 dose. The chain couples TRBV28 to TRBJ1-5; TRBD1 matches 9 bases. DNA of the CDR3: TGTGCCACTACCGGGACAGGGTTAGGTCAGCCCCAGCATTTT. Its translation: CATTGTGLGQPQHF.